A single sample gave rise to the 27 T cell receptor beta chains below, sequenced in a study of cytomegalovirus exposure and HLA in healthy donors. Researchers ran the PCR with 60 Vbeta and 13 Jbeta primers. Assay: immunoSEQ multiplex PCR; the TCRdb copy retains only in-frame clones and omits some. The table records tens of thousands of clones, approximately 80% of them present only once. Sample: PBMCs. The receptors were gathered from a man aged 18-30 years in good health and CMV-seropositive.

The V call is TRBV7-2, the J call TRBJ1-6, with 9 bases that match TRBD1. Germline-derived CDR1 and CDR2 are SGHTA and FQGNSA. With V trimmed by 5 bases and J by 9 bases, 5 bases remained unmatched. The CDR3 totals 14 residues. The CDR3 protein is CASSQRQGGSPLHF. CDR3 in DNA: TGTGCCAGCAGCCAGAGACAGGGGGGTTCACCCCTCCACTTT.

The chain is built from TRBV27 and TRBJ2-1, with 9 bases lining up with TRBD2. Germline trimming cut 4 bases from V and 9 bases from J; bases unmatched to any gene: 7. CDR1 and CDR2 from the germline V gene are MNHEY and SMNVEV (reference sequence). The CDR3 contains 14 residues. CDR3 residues: CASSWGLAPSEQFF. The CDR3 region has the DNA TGTGCCAGCAGTTGGGGACTAGCCCCAAGTGAGCAGTTCTTC.

This chain joins TRBV5-1 and TRBJ2-7; TRBD1 aligns across 10 bases. Germline CDR1 SGHRS, CDR2 YFSETQ. V shed 4 bases, J shed 1 base, and the junction held 5 bases outside the gene matches. This CDR3 is built from 15 residues. CDR3 nucleotides: TGCGCCAGCAGCCCTGGGGACAGGGGATCCTACGAGCAGTACTTC. Its protein product is CASSPGDRGSYEQYF. The entire variable domain, with the rest obtained from reference TRBV5-1 and TRBJ2-7, is as follows: KAGVTQTPRYLIKTRGQQVTLSCSPISGHRSVSWYQQTPGQGLQFLFEYFSETQRNKGNFPGRFSGRQFSNSRSEMNVSTLELGDSALYLCASSPGDRGSYEQYFGPGTRLTVT.

The rearrangement uses TRBV30 and TRBJ1-2; tentatively, D is TRBD1 (5 bases). Germline lookup yields CDR1 GTSNPN and CDR2 SVGIG (reference sequence). The CDR3 runs 12 residues. V was pared by 2 bases and J by 5 bases, with 9 bases between. In DNA, the CDR3 is TGTGCCTGGAGTTTGACAGTTTATGGCTACACCTTC. This sequence encodes CAWSLTVYGYTF.

This chain joins TRBV5-1 and TRBJ2-1; D not certain. The CDR3 is 12 residues long. Germline CDR1 and CDR2: SGHRS and YFSETQ. V lost 0 bases and J lost 8, with 6 bases in between. CDR3 region: CASSLASDEQFF. The DNA for the CDR3 is TGCGCCAGCAGCTTGGCCTCGGATGAGCAGTTCTTC.

The chain combines TRBV6-5 with TRBJ2-7, with D possibly being TRBD2 (6 bases). The CDR3 length is 14 residues. Germline CDR1 reads MNHEY; CDR2 reads SVGAGI. V dropped 2 bases and J dropped 4 bases, with 12 bases sitting between them. This CDR3 reads CASSYGGLIYEQYF. The CDR3 DNA reads TGTGCCAGCAGTTACGGGGGACTGATTTACGAGCAGTACTTC.

The rearrangement uses TRBV7-3 and TRBJ2-5, with 8 bases fitting TRBD2. The germline V gene has CDR1 SGHTA and CDR2 FQGTGA. Unmatched junction bases numbered 4, after V lost 6 bases and J lost 4 bases. The CDR3 sequence is 13 residues long. The CDR3 bases are TGTGCCAGCAGTTGGAGCGGGGGAGAGACCCAGTACTTC. This encodes CASSWSGGETQYF.

This sequence joins TRBV30 and TRBJ2-3; no reliable D call. V gave up 5 bases and J gave up 4 bases, with 10 bases separating them. The CDR3 totals 12 residues. The germline V gene encodes CDR1 GTSNPN and CDR2 SVGIG (reference sequence). The CDR3 here is CAWGNGADTQYF. Here the CDR3 DNA reads TGTGCCTGGGGTAACGGAGCAGATACGCAGTATTTT.

The genes are TRBV30 and TRBJ2-7; D is ambiguous. Trimming cost V 1 base and J 3 bases, with 4 bases left between them. The CDR3 totals 11 residues. Per the germline V gene, CDR1 is GTSNPN and CDR2 is SVGIG (reference sequence). CDR3: CAWSGGYEQYF. The CDR3 bases are TGTGCCTGGAGTGGAGGCTACGAGCAGTACTTC.

V usage is TRBV11-2 and J usage is TRBJ2-5; 7 bases map to TRBD2. Germline V gene data show CDR1 as SGHAT and CDR2 as FQNNGV. Trimming cost V 4 bases and J 5 bases; bases outside gene matches: 7. The CDR3 is 14 amino acids. The chain's CDR3 is CASSSLGLMETQYF. DNA of the CDR3: TGTGCCAGCAGCTCCCTGGGACTAATGGAGACCCAGTACTTC. Complete variable domain (other parts from reference TRBV11-2 and TRBJ2-5): EAGVAQSPRYKIIEKRQSVAFWCNPISGHATLYWYQQILGQGPKLLIQFQNNGVVDDSQLPKDRFSAERLKGVDSTLKIQPAKLEDSAVYLCASSSLGLMETQYFGPGTRLLVL.

The chain links TRBV6-5 to TRBJ2-1; TRBD2 is a possible D gene (5 bases). The CDR3 is 15 residues long. CDR1 and CDR2 from the germline V gene are MNHEY and SVGAGI. Trimming removed 5 bases at V and 0 bases at J, with 11 bases between. The CDR3 DNA reads TGTGCCAGCAGTCCAACGGGGAGCTCCTACAATGAGCAGTTCTTC. Encoded protein: CASSPTGSSYNEQFF.

This chain joins TRBV7-2 and TRBJ1-1, with D possibly TRBD1 on 6 matching bases. V lost 5 bases and J 5 bases, leaving 18 bases between the germline ends. This CDR3 has 15 amino acids. Germline values: CDR1 SGHTA, CDR2 FQGNSA. The DNA for the CDR3 is TGTGCCAGCAGCCTCTCTGGGGGGGCGAGGACTGAAGCTTTCTTT. It is translated as CASSLSGGARTEAFF.

The chain combines TRBV5-4 with TRBJ1-1; no clear D gene. Trimming left V 3 bases short and J 2 bases short, with 5 bases between. The CDR3 has 12 residues. The V gene's germline CDR1 is SGHNT and CDR2 YYREEE (reference sequence). CDR3 DNA: TGTGCCAGCAGCTACAGTAACACTGAAGCTTTCTTT. It yields the protein CASSYSNTEAFF.

This chain links TRBV2 with TRBJ2-2, with unresolved D. V dropped 7 bases and J dropped 0 bases, with 6 bases sitting between them. The CDR3 has 13 amino acids. Germline V lookup: CDR1 SNHLY, CDR2 FYNNEI. DNA for the CDR3: TGTGCCAGCATAGTCTCGAACACCGGGGAGCTGTTTTTT. This encodes CASIVSNTGELFF.

The chain combines TRBV2 with TRBJ1-2; a possible D gene is TRBD1 (5 bases). Trimming took off 4 bases at V and 4 bases at J, with 13 bases between the two ends. From germline, CDR1 is SNHLY and CDR2 FYNNEI. There are 14 residues in the CDR3. For the CDR3, the DNA is TGTGCCAGCAGTGGGCGGGGGAGTAGCTATGGCTACACCTTC. Protein product: CASSGRGSSYGYTF.

The chain employs TRBV30 and TRBJ1-1; no reliable D call. CDR3 length: 11 residues. Germline V CDR1 and CDR2: GTSNPN, SVGIG (reference sequence). Trimming shortened V by 5 bases and J by 1 base, and 5 bases separated the two germline ends. CDR3 amino acids: CAWYRNTEAFF. CDR3 bases: TGTGCCTGGTACAGGAACACTGAAGCTTTCTTT.

This clone showed up just once. The chain joins TRBV15 to TRBJ2-7, with TRBD1 identical over 7 bases. V trimming: 3 bases; J trimming: 2 bases; junction bases outside the gene matches: 7. CDR3 length: 15 residues. Germline assignment: CDR1 LNHNV and CDR2 YYDKDF (reference sequence). CDR3 amino acids: CATSSGTAPTYEQYF. CDR3 sequence (DNA): TGTGCCACCAGCAGCGGGACAGCGCCTACCTACGAGCAGTACTTC.

CDR3 coding DNA: TGTGCCAGCAGCTTGGGTCCCGGACAGGGATCGGAGACCCAGTACTTC. Residues: CASSLGPGQGSETQYF. The chain uses TRBV7-9 and TRBJ2-5; 8 nucleotides align to TRBD1. CDR1 and CDR2 from the germline V gene are SEHNR and FQNEAQ (reference sequence). This CDR3 spans 16 amino acids. V lost 3 bases to trimming and J lost 5 bases; unmatched junction nucleotides: 11.

This clone was seen more than once but under ten times. The chain has TRBV6-4 and TRBJ2-3; TRBD2 agrees at 10 bases. This CDR3 is 14 amino acids long. V trimming: 5 bases; J trimming: 4 bases; junction bases outside the gene matches: 3. The germline gives CDR1 MRHNA, CDR2 SNTAGT. Here the CDR3 DNA reads TGTGCCAGCAGTAAGCTAGCGGGAGCAGATACGCAGTATTTT. It encodes CASSKLAGADTQYF.

V is TRBV6-1 and J is TRBJ1-5; tentative D call: TRBD1 (5 bases). The V gene lost 4 bases and the J gene lost 5 bases, with 18 bases spanning the gap. This CDR3 region has 16 residues. Germline CDR1 is MNHNS and CDR2 is SASEGT. The CDR3 sequence: CASSGREVRGHQPQHF. The DNA for the CDR3 is TGTGCCAGCAGTGGAAGAGAAGTAAGGGGCCATCAGCCCCAGCATTTT.

V usage is TRBV4-1 and J usage is TRBJ2-4; D is perhaps TRBD2 (6 bases). CDR3 length: 15 residues. Deletions cut 0 bases from V and 7 bases from J, with 13 bases between. The germline V gene has CDR1 MGHRA and CDR2 YSYEKL. The CDR3 nucleotides read TGCGCCAGCAGCCAAGACACCGGGAGTGGTAACATTCAGTACTTC. This codes for CASSQDTGSGNIQYF.

The rearrangement joins TRBV6-5 to TRBJ1-2; D call uncertain. Trimming left V 6 bases short and J 4 bases short, with 15 bases between. The CDR3 runs 14 residues. CDR1 is MNHEY and CDR2 is SVGAGI in the germline V gene. CDR3: CASSLLGDPYGYTF. For the CDR3, the DNA is TGTGCCAGCAGCCTCCTCGGGGATCCCTATGGCTACACCTTC.

The rearrangement joins TRBV6-5 to TRBJ2-3, with 9 positions matching TRBD1. Trimming cost V 6 bases and J 11 bases; bases outside gene matches: 15. This CDR3 is 15 amino acids long. Per the germline V gene, CDR1 is MNHEY and CDR2 is SVGAGI. The CDR3 sequence is CASSDPGTGIMGQYF. The CDR3 DNA reads as TGTGCCAGCAGCGACCCGGGGACAGGGATTATGGGGCAGTATTTT.

The gene calls are TRBV25-1 and TRBJ1-4, with a weak D call TRBD1 (6 bases). This CDR3 has 15 residues. Trimming removed 4 bases at V and 8 bases at J, with 17 bases between. The V gene's germline CDR1 is MGHDK and CDR2 SYGVNS. DNA for the CDR3: TGTGCCAGCAGTGGGCCAACAGGGTCAGAGGAAAAACTGTTTTTT. Its translation: CASSGPTGSEEKLFF.

This clone was detected only a few times. Other DNA sequences within the sample encode an identical CDR3. CDR3 protein: CASSPTGGTEAFF. The CDR3 region has the DNA TGTGCCAGCAGTCCGACAGGGGGCACTGAAGCTTTCTTT. The V call is TRBV7-9, the J call TRBJ1-1, with 9 bases aligning to TRBD1. The CDR3 sequence is 13 residues long. The V and J ends lost 6 bases and 4 bases, in that order; junction bases with no gene match: 3. Germline values: CDR1 SEHNR, CDR2 FQNEAQ (reference sequence).

The J gene is TRBJ1-5, the V gene TRBV6-1, with D hard to call. The CDR3 covers 13 residues. Germline V gene sequence: CDR1 MNHNS, CDR2 SASEGT. Trimming removed 4 bases at V and 3 bases at J, with 7 bases between. Here the CDR3 reads CASSVDFNQPQHF. The CDR3 DNA sequence: TGTGCCAGCAGTGTGGACTTCAATCAGCCCCAGCATTTT.

V usage is TRBV30 and J usage is TRBJ2-1, with D hard to call. Between the trimmed V and J ends, which lost 0 bases and 6 bases, there was a span of 6 bases. The CDR3 has 12 amino acids. Germline CDR1 GTSNPN, CDR2 SVGIG (reference sequence). This chain's CDR3 is CAWSVRGNEQFF. The CDR3 DNA follows: TGTGCCTGGAGTGTACGAGGCAATGAGCAGTTCTTC.